This T cell receptor beta chain stems from a study of blood T cell repertoires in COVID-19. For the study at large: Samples of COVID-19 (acute and convalescent) were obtained from the United States, Italy and Spain.

Seattle patients were enrolled during active infection and followed longitudinally. Germline CDR1 is SGDLS and CDR2 is YYNGEE. V lost 6 bases to trimming and J lost 0 bases, with 10 bases between them. This CDR3 spans 14 amino acids. Methods used by the authors: Amplification of reference gene primers provided the estimated nucleated cell counts. Profiling relied on immunoSEQ multiplex PCR, and the TCRdb table lists in-frame clones only, not all of them. For V, J and clone size, that table is used; D and trimming come from the DNA. The repertoire holds about 500,000 clones, less than 90% seen once, with 7.8% in the top ten.

The source of this sequence is a woman aged 50 to 60 with COVID-19, enrolled during active disease. The chain joins TRBV9 to TRBJ2-1; D may be TRBD2 (5 bases). Sequenced input: peripheral blood. CDR3 in amino acids: CASTRGNSYNEQFF. The CDR3 region has the DNA TGTGCCAGCACCCGGGGAAACTCCTACAATGAGCAGTTCTTC.